This T cell receptor (beta chain) was captured by sequencing in a study of T-cell reconstitution after alpha-beta-depleted transplantation in children. Unique molecular identifiers featured in how the TCRbeta library was prepared. MiXCR was run by TCRdb on the PCR reads, yielding one entry per CDR3 protein. The sample includes some 260,000 distinct CDR3 sequences, roughly a quarter of them seen just once. Worth noting for this clonotype: Antigen unknown.

After removal of 5 bases from V and 6 bases from J, the junction contained 10 bases not matched to a gene. Germline loops: CDR1 SGHAT, CDR2 FQDESV (reference sequence). There are 15 residues in the CDR3. Findings and limits, study-wide: Reportedly, roughly two months post-transplant, alpha-beta T cells arose from several hundred expanded graft clones. A year had passed since transplant, and T-cell counts and diversity by then came mostly from newly produced T cells. It was surviving recipient T cells and thymic progenitors that gave some patients high TCRbeta diversity at day 60.

The material was PBMCs, mostly from graft donor cells, obtained 360 days after TCRalphabeta/CD19-depleted stem cell transplant. The genes are TRBV11-1 and TRBJ1-2; TRBD1 aligns across 9 bases. This clonotype originated in a female patient aged 2-10 years who had a stem cell transplant for congenital amegakaryocytic thrombocytopenia, so the T cells may come from the graft donor. CDR3 sequence: CASSPGTGFIDGYTF. DNA of the CDR3: TGTGCCAGCAGCCCGGGGACAGGGTTTATTGATGGCTACACCTTC.